The following is a T cell receptor beta chain sequence with its context. Antigen: not known. PCR employed 60 Vbeta and 13 Jbeta primers. Libraries were prepared by immunoSEQ multiplex PCR; TCRdb keeps only in-frame clonotypes and omits some of them. The table lists some 100,000 clones, approximately 72% of them singletons. Per the germline V gene, CDR1 is LNHNV and CDR2 is YYDKDF (reference sequence). This CDR3 is built from 17 residues. The V segment lost 4 bases and the J segment 0 bases; nucleotides outside the gene matches: 7. The sample comes from a study of cytomegalovirus exposure and HLA in healthy donors. Points from the study as a whole: Despite most TCR sequences being rare, some public TCRs occurred in many donors.

This sequence joins TRBV15 and TRBJ1-1, with 11 bases aligning to TRBD1. Material for sequencing was PBMCs. This TCR was sampled from a male donor in good health and CMV-seropositive. CDR3 loop: CATSMDRGRVMNTEAFF. CDR3 bases: TGTGCCACCAGCATGGACAGGGGGCGGGTCATGAACACTGAAGCTTTCTTT.